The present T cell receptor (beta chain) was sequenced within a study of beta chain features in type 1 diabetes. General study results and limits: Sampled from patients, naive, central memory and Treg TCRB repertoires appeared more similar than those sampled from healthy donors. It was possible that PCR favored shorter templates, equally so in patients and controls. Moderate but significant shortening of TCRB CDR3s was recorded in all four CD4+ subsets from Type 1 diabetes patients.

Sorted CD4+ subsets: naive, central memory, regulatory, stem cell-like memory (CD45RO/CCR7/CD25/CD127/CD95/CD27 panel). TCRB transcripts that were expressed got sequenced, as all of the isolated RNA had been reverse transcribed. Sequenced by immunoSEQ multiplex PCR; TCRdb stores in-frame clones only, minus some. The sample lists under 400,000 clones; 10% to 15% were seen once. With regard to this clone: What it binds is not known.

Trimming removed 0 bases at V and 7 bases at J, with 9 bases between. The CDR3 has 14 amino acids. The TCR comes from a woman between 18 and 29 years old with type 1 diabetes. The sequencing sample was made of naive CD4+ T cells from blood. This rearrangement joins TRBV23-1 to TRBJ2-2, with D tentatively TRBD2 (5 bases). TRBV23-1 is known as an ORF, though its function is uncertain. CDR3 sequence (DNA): TGCGCCAGCAGTCAATCGGGGAGATACGGGGAGCTGTTTTTT. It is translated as CASSQSGRYGELFF.